Listed below are T cell receptor beta chains from one sample, sequenced in a study of T cell repertoires in aging, cancer and after chemotherapy. A single record per CDR3 protein comes from TCRdb applying MiXCR to the multiplex PCR reads. Of around 1,600 distinct CDR3 sequences listed, 24% were seen once; the top ten hold roughly a fifth. The sample comprised blood. The origin of the receptors is a human donor with a solid tumor. Each CDR3 is given with its conserved first and last residue. The order of the fields is CDR3 DNA, CDR3 protein, clone size, D gene, J gene, V gene. The D gene is left open where the match is weak. The size field is filled for only some rows; it gives once, few, many or a size class.

CDR3 DNA: TGTGCCAGCAGCTTAATGGGGACAGACTCTGGAAACACCATATATTTT
CDR3 protein: CASSLMGTDSGNTIYF
clone size: NA
D gene: TRBD1
J gene: TRBJ1-3
V gene: TRBV7-6

CDR3 DNA: TGTGCCAGCAGTTACTCGAAGTGGGGGGGGACTGAAGCTTTCTTT
CDR3 protein: CASSYSKWGGTEAFF
clone size: few
D gene: NA
J gene: TRBJ1-1
V gene: TRBV6-5

CDR3 DNA: TGTGCCAGCACCCAGGATTGGGGCGGCGAAAAACTGTTTTTT
CDR3 protein: CASTQDWGGEKLFF
clone size: few
D gene: NA
J gene: TRBJ1-4
V gene: TRBV6-1

CDR3 DNA: TGTGCCAGCAGCTTTCAAAGGCGCTACGAGCAGTACTTC
CDR3 protein: CASSFQRRYEQYF
clone size: medium-sized
D gene: NA
J gene: TRBJ2-7
V gene: TRBV7-2

CDR3 DNA: TGTGCCAGCAGAACTCGGGGGAATCCCTACAATGAGCAGTTCTTC
CDR3 protein: CASRTRGNPYNEQFF
clone size: NA
D gene: NA
J gene: TRBJ2-1
V gene: TRBV6-2/TRBV6-3

CDR3 DNA: TGCAGTGCTCCTAGCGGGGCTAGCACAGATACGCAGTATTTT
CDR3 protein: CSAPSGASTDTQYF
clone size: large
D gene: TRBD2
J gene: TRBJ2-3
V gene: TRBV20-1

CDR3 DNA: TGTGCCAGCAGTGAAGGTGTGGCAGGGGGCAGTGGCTACACCTTC
CDR3 protein: CASSEGVAGGSGYTF
clone size: NA
D gene: TRBD1
J gene: TRBJ1-2
V gene: TRBV25-1

CDR3 DNA: TGTGCCAGCACCAAAGTCGGGGGGTCGTCCTATAATTCACCCCTCCACTTT
CDR3 protein: CASTKVGGSSYNSPLHF
clone size: NA
D gene: NA
J gene: TRBJ1-6
V gene: TRBV27

CDR3 DNA: TGCGCCAGCAGCCTGGACGGAGCTTACGAGCAGTACTTC
CDR3 protein: CASSLDGAYEQYF
clone size: NA
D gene: NA
J gene: TRBJ2-7
V gene: TRBV5-1

CDR3 DNA: TGTGCCAGCAACATGGGGGAGTTCTATGGCTACACCTTC
CDR3 protein: CASNMGEFYGYTF
clone size: NA
D gene: NA
J gene: TRBJ1-2
V gene: TRBV6-1

CDR3 DNA: TGTGCCAGCAGTTCATATCCTTGGACAGAGAGTCCCACAGATACGCAGTATTTT
CDR3 protein: CASSSYPWTESPTDTQYF
clone size: NA
D gene: NA
J gene: TRBJ2-3
V gene: TRBV5-6

CDR3 DNA: TGTGCCAGTAGAACCGGACAGGGGCGGAACTATGGCTACACCTTC
CDR3 protein: CASRTGQGRNYGYTF
clone size: NA
D gene: TRBD1
J gene: TRBJ1-2
V gene: TRBV19

CDR3 DNA: TGCAGTGCTAACCGGGACAGCTATGGCTACACCTTC
CDR3 protein: CSANRDSYGYTF
clone size: medium-sized
D gene: TRBD1
J gene: TRBJ1-2
V gene: TRBV20-1

CDR3 DNA: TGCGCCAGCAGCTTGGAGCAGAGCACAGATACGCAGTATTTT
CDR3 protein: CASSLEQSTDTQYF
clone size: few
D gene: NA
J gene: TRBJ2-3
V gene: TRBV5-1